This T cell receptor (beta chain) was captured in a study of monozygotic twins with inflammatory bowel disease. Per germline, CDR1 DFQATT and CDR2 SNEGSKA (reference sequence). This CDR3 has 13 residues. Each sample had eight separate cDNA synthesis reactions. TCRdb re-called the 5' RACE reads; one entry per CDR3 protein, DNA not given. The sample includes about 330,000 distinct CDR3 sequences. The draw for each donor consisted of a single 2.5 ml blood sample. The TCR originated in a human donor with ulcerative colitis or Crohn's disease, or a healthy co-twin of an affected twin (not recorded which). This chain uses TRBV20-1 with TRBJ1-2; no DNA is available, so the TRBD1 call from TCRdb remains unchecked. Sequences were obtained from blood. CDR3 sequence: CSAGQGINYGYTF.